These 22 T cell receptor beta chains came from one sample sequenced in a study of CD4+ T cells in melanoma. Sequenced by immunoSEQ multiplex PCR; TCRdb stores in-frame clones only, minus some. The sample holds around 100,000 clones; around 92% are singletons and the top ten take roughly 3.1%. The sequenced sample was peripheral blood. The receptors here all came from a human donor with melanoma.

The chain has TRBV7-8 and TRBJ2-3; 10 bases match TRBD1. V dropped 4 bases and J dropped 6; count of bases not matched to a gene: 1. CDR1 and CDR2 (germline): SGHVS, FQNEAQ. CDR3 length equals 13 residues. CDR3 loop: CASSWGQGDTQYF. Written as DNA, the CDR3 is TGTGCCAGCAGCTGGGGACAGGGGGATACGCAGTATTTT.

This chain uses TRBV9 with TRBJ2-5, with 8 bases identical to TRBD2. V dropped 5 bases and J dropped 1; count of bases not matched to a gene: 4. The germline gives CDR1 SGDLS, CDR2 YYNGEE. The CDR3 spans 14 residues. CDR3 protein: CASSIGTSQETQYF. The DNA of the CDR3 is TGTGCCAGCAGTATAGGGACTAGCCAAGAGACCCAGTACTTC. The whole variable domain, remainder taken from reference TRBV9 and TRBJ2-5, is DSGVTQTPKHLITATGQRVTLRCSPRSGDLSVYWYQQSLDQGLQFLIQYYNGEERAKGNILERFSAQQFPDLHSELNLSSLELGDSALYFCASSIGTSQETQYFGPGTRLLVL.

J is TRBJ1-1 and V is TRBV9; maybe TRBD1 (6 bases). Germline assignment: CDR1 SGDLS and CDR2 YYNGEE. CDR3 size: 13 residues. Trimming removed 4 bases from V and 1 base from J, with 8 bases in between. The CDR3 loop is CASSRDTNTEAFF. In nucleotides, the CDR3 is TGTGCCAGCAGCCGGGACACGAACACTGAAGCTTTCTTT. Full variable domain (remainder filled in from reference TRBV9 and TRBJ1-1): DSGVTQTPKHLITATGQRVTLRCSPRSGDLSVYWYQQSLDQGLQFLIQYYNGEERAKGNILERFSAQQFPDLHSELNLSSLELGDSALYFCASSRDTNTEAFFGQGTRLTVV.

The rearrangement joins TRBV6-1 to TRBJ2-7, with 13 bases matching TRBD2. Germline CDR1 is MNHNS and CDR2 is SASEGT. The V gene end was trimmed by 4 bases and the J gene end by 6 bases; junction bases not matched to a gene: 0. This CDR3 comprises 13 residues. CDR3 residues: CASSGTSGSEQYF. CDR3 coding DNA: TGTGCCAGCAGTGGGACTAGCGGGAGCGAGCAGTACTTC.

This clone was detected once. The CDR3 nucleotides are TGTGCCAGCAGATTTACGACCACAGATACGCAGTATTTT. Its protein is CASRFTTTDTQYF. The chain uses TRBV27 and TRBJ2-3; D is unresolved. The CDR3 length is 13 residues. Germline CDR1 reads MNHEY; CDR2 reads SMNVEV (reference sequence). With 6 bases removed from V and 2 bases from J, the gap between germline ends came to 9 bases.

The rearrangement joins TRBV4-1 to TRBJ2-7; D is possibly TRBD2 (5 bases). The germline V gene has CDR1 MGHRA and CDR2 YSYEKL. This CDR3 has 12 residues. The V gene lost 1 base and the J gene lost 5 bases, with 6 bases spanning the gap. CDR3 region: CASSQVEDEQYF. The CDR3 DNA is TGCGCCAGCAGCCAAGTGGAGGACGAGCAGTACTTC.

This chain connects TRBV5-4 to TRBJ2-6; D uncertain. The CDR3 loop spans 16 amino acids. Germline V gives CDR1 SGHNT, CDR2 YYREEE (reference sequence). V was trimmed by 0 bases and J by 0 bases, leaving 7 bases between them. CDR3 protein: CASSLAGNSGANVLTF. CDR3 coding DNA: TGTGCCAGCAGCTTGGCCGGAAACTCTGGGGCCAACGTCCTGACTTTC.

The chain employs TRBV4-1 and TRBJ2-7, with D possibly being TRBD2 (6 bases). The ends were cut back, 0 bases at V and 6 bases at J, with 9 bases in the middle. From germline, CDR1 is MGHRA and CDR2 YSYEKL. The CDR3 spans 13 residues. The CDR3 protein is CASSQDLEGEQYF. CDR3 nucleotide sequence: TGCGCCAGCAGCCAAGATTTGGAGGGCGAGCAGTACTTC.

The DNA of the CDR3 is TGTGCCAGCGACGATACGGGGGGGGCTCAAGAGACCCAGTACTTC. It translates to CASDDTGGAQETQYF. The chain carries TRBV28 and TRBJ2-5, with TRBD2 matching 8 bases. In germline, CDR1 is MDHEN, CDR2 SYDVKM. The CDR3 runs to 15 residues. V was clipped by 8 bases and J by 2 bases; unmatched bases: 10.

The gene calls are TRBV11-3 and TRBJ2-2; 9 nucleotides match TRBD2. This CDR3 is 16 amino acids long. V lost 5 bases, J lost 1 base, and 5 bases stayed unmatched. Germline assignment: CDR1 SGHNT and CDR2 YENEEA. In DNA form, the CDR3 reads TGTGCCAGCAGCCCAAGACTAGCGGTGAACACCGGGGAGCTGTTTTTT. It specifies CASSPRLAVNTGELFF.

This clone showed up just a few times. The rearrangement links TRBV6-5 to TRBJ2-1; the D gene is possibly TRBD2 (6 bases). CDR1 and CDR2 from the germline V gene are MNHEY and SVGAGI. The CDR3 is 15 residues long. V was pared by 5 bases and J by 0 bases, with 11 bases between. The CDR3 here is CASSKGTPSYNEQFF. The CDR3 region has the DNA TGTGCCAGCAGTAAAGGGACTCCCTCCTACAATGAGCAGTTCTTC.

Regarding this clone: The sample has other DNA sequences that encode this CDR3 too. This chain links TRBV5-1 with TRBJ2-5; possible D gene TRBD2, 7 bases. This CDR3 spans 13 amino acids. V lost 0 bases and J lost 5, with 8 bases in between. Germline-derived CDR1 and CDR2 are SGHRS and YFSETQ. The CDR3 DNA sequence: TGCGCCAGCAGCTTGGGGGGGGGCGAGACCCAGTACTTC. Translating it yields CASSLGGGETQYF.

The CDR3 loop reads CASSYFGEGYTF. Written as DNA, the CDR3 is TGTGCCAGCAGTTACTTTGGGGAGGGCTACACCTTC. This chain connects TRBV6-5 to TRBJ1-2; no reliable D call. Germline-derived CDR1 and CDR2 are MNHEY and SVGAGI. V lost 1 base to trimming and J lost 8 bases, with 8 bases between them. The CDR3 has 12 amino acids.

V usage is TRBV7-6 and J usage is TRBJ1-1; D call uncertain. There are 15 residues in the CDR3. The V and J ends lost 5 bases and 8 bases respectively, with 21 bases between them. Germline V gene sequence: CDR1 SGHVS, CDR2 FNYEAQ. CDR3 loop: CASSDEIETGMEAFF. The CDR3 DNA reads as TGTGCCAGCAGCGACGAAATAGAGACCGGGATGGAAGCTTTCTTT.

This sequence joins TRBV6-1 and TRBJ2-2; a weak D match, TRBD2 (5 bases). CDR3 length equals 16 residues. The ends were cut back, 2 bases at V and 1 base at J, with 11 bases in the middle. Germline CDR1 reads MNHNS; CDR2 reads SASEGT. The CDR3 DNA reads TGTGCCAGCAGTGAAAGAATGGCGGGGAACACCGGGGAGCTGTTTTTT. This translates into CASSERMAGNTGELFF.

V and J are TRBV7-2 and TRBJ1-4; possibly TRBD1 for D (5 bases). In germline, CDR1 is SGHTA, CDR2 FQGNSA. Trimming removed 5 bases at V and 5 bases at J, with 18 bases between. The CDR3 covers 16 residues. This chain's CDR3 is CASSLTRPGVNEKLFF. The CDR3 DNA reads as TGTGCCAGCAGCCTGACCCGACCGGGGGTGAATGAAAAACTGTTTTTT.

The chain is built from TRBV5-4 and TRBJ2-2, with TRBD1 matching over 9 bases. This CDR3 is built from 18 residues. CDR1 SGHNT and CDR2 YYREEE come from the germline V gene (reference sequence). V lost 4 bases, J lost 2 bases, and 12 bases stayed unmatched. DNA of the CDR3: TGTGCCAGCAGCCATTTACCGGGACAGGGAATCAACACCGGGGAGCTGTTTTTT. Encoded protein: CASSHLPGQGINTGELFF.

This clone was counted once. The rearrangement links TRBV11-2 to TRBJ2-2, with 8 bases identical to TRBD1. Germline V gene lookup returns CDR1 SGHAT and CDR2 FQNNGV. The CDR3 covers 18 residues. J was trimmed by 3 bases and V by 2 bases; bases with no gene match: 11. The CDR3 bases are TGTGCCAGCAGCTTATGGGACCCAACAGGGGGGTACACCGGGGAGCTGTTTTTT. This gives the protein CASSLWDPTGGYTGELFF. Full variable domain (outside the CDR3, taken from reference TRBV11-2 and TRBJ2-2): EAGVAQSPRYKIIEKRQSVAFWCNPISGHATLYWYQQILGQGPKLLIQFQNNGVVDDSQLPKDRFSAERLKGVDSTLKIQPAKLEDSAVYLCASSLWDPTGGYTGELFFGEGSRLTVL.

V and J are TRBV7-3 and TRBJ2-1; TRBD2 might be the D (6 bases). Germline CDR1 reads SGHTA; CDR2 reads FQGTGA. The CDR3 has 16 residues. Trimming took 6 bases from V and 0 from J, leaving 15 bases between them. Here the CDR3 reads CASRQSGGISYNEQFF. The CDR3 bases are TGTGCCAGCAGACAAAGCGGCGGGATCTCCTACAATGAGCAGTTCTTC.

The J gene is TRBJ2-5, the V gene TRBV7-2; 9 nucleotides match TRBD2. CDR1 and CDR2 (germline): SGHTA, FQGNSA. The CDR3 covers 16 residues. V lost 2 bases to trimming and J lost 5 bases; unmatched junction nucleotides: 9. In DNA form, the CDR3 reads TGTGCCAGCAGCTTAAACTCGGCGGGGGGGTGGGAGACCCAGTACTTC. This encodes CASSLNSAGGWETQYF.

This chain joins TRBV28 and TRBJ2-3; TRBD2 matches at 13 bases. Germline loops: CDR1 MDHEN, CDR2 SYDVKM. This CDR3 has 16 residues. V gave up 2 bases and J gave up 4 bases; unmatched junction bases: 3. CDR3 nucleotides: TGTGCCAGCAGTTTAGAGGGACTAGCGGGATCAGATACGCAGTATTTT. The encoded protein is CASSLEGLAGSDTQYF.

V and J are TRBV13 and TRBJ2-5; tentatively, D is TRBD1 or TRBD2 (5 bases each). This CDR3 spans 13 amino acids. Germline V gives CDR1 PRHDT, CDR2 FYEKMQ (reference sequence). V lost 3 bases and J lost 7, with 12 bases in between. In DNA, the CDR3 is TGTGCCAGCAGCTTCACCGGGGCGGGGACCCAGTACTTC. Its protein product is CASSFTGAGTQYF.